Listed below are T cell receptor beta chains from one sample, sequenced in a study of PD-1 blockade in classical Hodgkin lymphoma. The data were produced by immunoSEQ multiplex PCR, yet TCRdb's version contains in-frame clones alone and is incomplete. Altogether around 100,000 clones are present, roughly 90% being singletons, with the ten largest covering around 6.6%. The specimen comprised peripheral blood mononuclear cells (PBMCs), sampled before the second cycle of nivolumab. The receptors derive from a human donor with classical Hodgkin lymphoma. Both conserved end residues are part of each CDR3. Only some rows state a clone size, as once, few, many or a class for expanded clones.

TRBJ1-2 . 12 TRBV19 CASNGAPYGYTF
TRBJ1-3 . 15 TRBV30 CAWSARQKAGNTIYF
TRBJ1-1 . 13 TRBV5-1 CASSLVKGAEAFF
TRBJ1-1 . 18 TRBV19 CASSLPQGRGLMNTEAFF
TRBJ2-1 . 18 TRBV12-5 CASGLKSIGQGPYNEQFF
TRBJ1-1 . 14 TRBV5-5 CANSSILRGTEAFF
TRBJ1-4 . 18 TRBV7-9 CASSLAPGTGGVGKKLFF
TRBJ1-6 . 21 TRBV18 CASSPRRAPTEVGSYNSPLHF
TRBJ1-6 medium-sized 15 TRBV19 CASSETGGINSPLHF
TRBJ2-7 . 14 TRBV5-4 CASSLGPGAAEQYF
TRBJ1-5 . 14 TRBV6-6 CASSYRSSNQPQHF